This T cell receptor (beta chain) was identified during a study of blood T cell repertoires in COVID-19. Across the study: There were acute and convalescent COVID-19 samples, and they came from the United States, Italy and Spain. Sources were T cells, B-cell-depleted T cells, or PBMCs; the material itself was cDNA or gDNA.

The CDR3 is 18 residues long. Germline values: CDR1 LNHDA, CDR2 SQIVND (reference sequence). V was trimmed by 7 bases and J by 2 bases, leaving 24 bases between them. Some clones are missing from TCRdb's copy, which holds only in-frame ones; the method was immunoSEQ multiplex PCR. The table lists under 150,000 clones, 84% of them singletons. Input material: PBMCs or T cells enriched from blood (not recorded which). This TCR was sampled from a man between 35 and 55 years old with acute COVID-19. The chain recombines TRBV19 with TRBJ2-1; D is possibly TRBD2 (6 bases). The CDR3 DNA reads TGTGCCAGTACCCAGTTTAGCGGAGTCCCCTTTCCCTACAATGAGCAGTTCTTC. It yields the protein CASTQFSGVPFPYNEQFF.